The 31 T cell receptor beta chains below all came from one sample that was sequenced in a study of cytomegalovirus exposure and HLA in healthy donors (TCRdb year 2017). Preparation of the library involved the immunoSEQ multiplex PCR assay. For the multiplex PCR, a mixture combining 60 forward primers for TCR Vbeta segments and 13 reverse primers for TCR Jbeta segments was used. TCRdb took over this immuneACCESS table, retaining in-frame rearrangements with V and J assigned. Such tables are incomplete; in checked studies, under half of the missing clones stem from an unresolved V gene, and the remainder is unexplained. The sample data list some 160,000 clones, and around 77% of these were observed just once. 2% to 2.5% of the sample belongs to the ten largest clones. The sequenced material came from PBMCs. The source of these receptors is a man between 45 and 60 years old in good health and CMV-seropositive.

The genes are TRBV6-6 and TRBJ1-2; 8 nucleotides match TRBD1. The CDR3 is 14 amino acids. V lost 6 bases, J lost 8 bases, and 11 bases stayed unmatched. CDR1 is MNHNY, CDR2 SVGAGI, per germline (reference sequence). The CDR3 reads CASSMDRARGGYTF. CDR3 in DNA: TGTGCCAGCAGCATGGACAGGGCGAGGGGAGGCTACACCTTC.

The chain joins TRBV6-5 to TRBJ2-2; D gene uncertain. V lost 7 bases to trimming and J lost 4 bases, with 7 bases between them. Germline lookup yields CDR1 MNHEY and CDR2 SVGAGI. The CDR3 loop spans 12 amino acids. The CDR3 sequence: CASTELTGELFF. The CDR3 DNA is TGTGCCAGCACCGAACTCACCGGGGAGCTGTTTTTT.

The sample holds a few counts of this clone. The V call is TRBV4-1, the J call TRBJ2-3; D not resolved. Per the germline V gene, CDR1 is MGHRA and CDR2 is YSYEKL. The CDR3 has 13 residues. Trimming removed 2 bases at V and 6 bases at J, with 9 bases between. The DNA for the CDR3 is TGCGCCAGCAGCCAAATTGGAGAGGATACGCAGTATTTT. Protein: CASSQIGEDTQYF.

This chain uses TRBV19 with TRBJ1-2, with a tentative D call TRBD1 (5 bases). CDR3 size: 13 residues. The germline CDR1 and CDR2 sequences are LNHDA and SQIVND (reference sequence). V was cut by 11 bases and J by 5 bases, with 18 bases left in between. CDR3: CASTVQREYGYTF. CDR3 DNA sequence: TGTGCCTCGACAGTCCAACGGGAGTATGGCTACACCTTC.

The gene calls are TRBV5-1 and TRBJ2-3, with 8 bases lining up with TRBD2. The CDR3 is 13 amino acids. Losses at the gene ends were 4 bases for V and 5 bases for J; bases not matched to a gene: 3. Germline CDR1 SGHRS, CDR2 YFSETQ. The chain's CDR3 is CASSVSGGDTQYF. DNA for the CDR3: TGCGCCAGCAGCGTAAGCGGGGGAGATACGCAGTATTTT.

The V and J genes are TRBV4-2 and TRBJ2-2; 9 positions match TRBD1. V shed 4 bases, J shed 3 bases, and the junction held 6 bases outside the gene matches. This CDR3 has 16 residues. From germline, CDR1 is LGHNA and CDR2 YNFKEQ. CDR3 coding DNA: TGTGCCAGCAGCCTTCAGACAGGGGGACACACCGGGGAGCTGTTTTTT. This codes for CASSLQTGGHTGELFF.

The table lists this clone with a count of one. The chain links TRBV7-2 to TRBJ1-2; D ambiguous. Germline lookup yields CDR1 SGHTA and CDR2 FQGNSA. The CDR3 has 15 amino acids. The germline V and J ends were trimmed by 0 bases and 4 bases, with 12 bases remaining between them. The chain's CDR3 is CASSLAPRSVYGYTF. CDR3 nucleotides: TGTGCCAGCAGCTTAGCCCCCAGGTCGGTCTATGGCTACACCTTC.

The V and J genes are TRBV7-2 and TRBJ2-5, with 12 bases aligning to TRBD2. CDR3 length: 18 amino acids. The trim removed 5 bases at V and 4 bases at J, leaving 14 bases unmatched. The germline gives CDR1 SGHTA, CDR2 FQGNSA. The chain's CDR3 is CASSLPGLAGRAGETQYF. The CDR3 DNA sequence: TGTGCCAGCAGCCTACCGGGACTAGCGGGTAGGGCGGGAGAGACCCAGTACTTC.

The CDR3 spells CASSSQRQAMIYEQYF. The CDR3 DNA reads as TGTGCCAGCAGCTCACAGCGACAGGCCATGATCTACGAGCAGTACTTC. The chain links TRBV5-6 to TRBJ2-7; D possibly corresponds to TRBD1 (6 bases). There are 16 residues in the CDR3. Trimming left V 3 bases short and J 3 bases short, with 19 bases between. From germline, CDR1 is SGHDT and CDR2 YYEEEE. The complete variable domain, with remaining parts taken from reference TRBV5-6 and TRBJ2-7, reads DAGVTQSPTHLIKTRGQQVTLRCSPKSGHDTVSWYQQALGQGPQFIFQYYEEEERQRGNFPDRFSGHQFPNYSSELNVNALLLGDSALYLCASSSQRQAMIYEQYFGPGTRLTVT.

The chain carries TRBV20-1 and TRBJ2-5; D not resolved. The germline gives CDR1 DFQATT, CDR2 SNEGSKA (reference sequence). V lost 6 bases and J 5 bases, leaving 7 bases between the germline ends. The CDR3 sequence is 10 residues long. The CDR3 is CSAVEETQYF. The DNA for the CDR3 is TGCAGTGCCGTTGAGGAGACCCAGTACTTC.

The rearrangement links TRBV11-2 to TRBJ2-5; D might be TRBD2 (5 bases). Trimming left V 7 bases short and J 5 bases short, with 14 bases between. Germline CDR1 SGHAT, CDR2 FQNNGV. This CDR3 contains 13 residues. The CDR3 region has the DNA TGTGCCAGCACACCCGGGGAATTGGAGACCCAGTACTTC. Amino acid sequence: CASTPGELETQYF.

In DNA form, the CDR3 reads TGTGCCATCGGGGCCTCCCAGGGCTATGGCTACACCTTC. Protein sequence: CAIGASQGYGYTF. The rearrangement uses TRBV10-3 and TRBJ1-2; possibly TRBD1 for D (5 bases). This CDR3 is built from 13 residues. Germline V lookup: CDR1 ENHRY, CDR2 SYGVKD. Trimming shortened V by 8 bases and J by 4 bases, and 14 bases separated the two germline ends.

The chain joins TRBV10-3 to TRBJ2-7; a possible D gene is TRBD1 (6 bases). Trimming left V 6 bases short and J 4 bases short, with 16 bases between. Germline CDR1 and CDR2: ENHRY and SYGVKD. The CDR3 covers 14 residues. CDR3 nucleotide sequence: TGTGCCATCAGCCTCTCCCAGGGGCAGTACGAGCAGTACTTC. Protein sequence: CAISLSQGQYEQYF.

The chain employs TRBV7-8 and TRBJ1-5; possibly TRBD1 for D (5 bases). The CDR3 runs 14 residues. V was cut by 7 bases and J by 3 bases, with 13 bases left in between. The V gene's germline CDR1 is SGHVS and CDR2 FQNEAQ. The CDR3 sequence is CASTAGLSNQPQHF. In DNA form, the CDR3 reads TGTGCCAGCACTGCAGGGCTTTCCAATCAGCCCCAGCATTTT.

V usage is TRBV7-8 and J usage is TRBJ2-3; 7 bases align to TRBD2. The germline V gene encodes CDR1 SGHVS and CDR2 FQNEAQ. The CDR3 is 15 residues long. V trimming: 1 base; J trimming: 5 bases; junction bases outside the gene matches: 6. The CDR3 sequence: CASSLVWGRVDTQYF. For the CDR3, the DNA is TGTGCCAGCAGCTTAGTTTGGGGGAGGGTAGATACGCAGTATTTT.

The genes are TRBV6-1 and TRBJ2-2, with D tentatively TRBD2 (5 bases). This CDR3 is 13 amino acids long. V lost 5 bases to trimming and J lost 7 bases, with 11 bases between them. CDR1 and CDR2 from the germline V gene are MNHNS and SASEGT. DNA of the CDR3: TGTGCCAGCAGTTCTAGCAGGAGCGGGGAGCTGTTTTTT. It encodes CASSSSRSGELFF.

This sequence joins TRBV29-1 and TRBJ1-1; D gene unclear. The CDR3 runs 10 residues. Germline V lookup: CDR1 SQVTM, CDR2 ANQGSEA. The germline V and J ends were trimmed by 7 bases and 3 bases, with 6 bases remaining between them. The CDR3 sequence is CSARDTEAFF. CDR3 in DNA: TGCAGCGCACGCGACACTGAAGCTTTCTTT.

The CDR3: CATSRRTEAFF. The CDR3 region has the DNA TGTGCCACCAGCAGGAGGACTGAAGCTTTCTTT. The chain has TRBV15 and TRBJ1-1; D uncertain. CDR3 length equals 11 residues. Trimming removed 3 bases at V and 5 bases at J, with 4 bases between. The germline gives CDR1 LNHNV, CDR2 YYDKDF (reference sequence).

This clone was detected once. The chain links TRBV4-3 to TRBJ2-3; TRBD2 aligns across 8 bases. Germline lookup yields CDR1 LGHNA and CDR2 YSLEER. The length of the CDR3 is 19 residues. J lost 2 bases, V lost 0 bases, and 13 bases had no gene match. CDR3 in amino acids: CASSQEPPEKRGTTDTQYF. CDR3 sequence (DNA): TGCGCCAGCAGCCAAGAGCCGCCTGAAAAGCGGGGGACCACAGATACGCAGTATTTT.

The sample holds a few counts of this clone. This rearrangement joins TRBV5-8 to TRBJ1-3, with 7 bases lining up with TRBD1. V lost 3 bases to trimming and J lost 2 bases; unmatched junction nucleotides: 5. Germline V gene lookup returns CDR1 SGHTS and CDR2 YDEGEE. The CDR3 is 15 residues long. This chain's CDR3 is CASSSRGAPGNTIYF. Here the CDR3 DNA reads TGTGCCAGCAGCTCCAGGGGGGCCCCTGGAAACACCATATATTTT.

The J gene is TRBJ1-2, the V gene TRBV6-1; D is ambiguous. Germline V gene data show CDR1 as MNHNS and CDR2 as SASEGT. CDR3 length: 12 amino acids. V lost 6 bases to trimming and J lost 7 bases, with 12 bases between them. The DNA of the CDR3 is TGTGCCAGCAGCGAGGCTCTCGGTGGCTACACCTTC. It encodes CASSEALGGYTF.

The chain combines TRBV2 with TRBJ2-5; the D gene is possibly TRBD2 (6 bases). With 0 bases removed from V and 5 bases from J, the gap between germline ends came to 13 bases. Germline V gene data show CDR1 as SNHLY and CDR2 as FYNNEI. The CDR3 is 15 residues long. This chain's CDR3 is CASSEARLALETQYF. The CDR3, as DNA: TGTGCCAGCAGTGAAGCGCGGCTAGCGTTGGAGACCCAGTACTTC.

This sequence joins TRBV11-2 and TRBJ2-3; no reliable D call. The germline V and J ends were trimmed by 0 bases and 2 bases, with 15 bases remaining between them. Germline-derived CDR1 and CDR2 are SGHAT and FQNNGV. This CDR3 region has 17 residues. This chain's CDR3 is CASSLDPVTVVTDTQYF. The CDR3 DNA reads as TGTGCCAGCAGCTTAGATCCGGTAACGGTAGTCACAGATACGCAGTATTTT.

This chain connects TRBV7-9 to TRBJ1-1; D is uncertain. This CDR3 has 15 residues. Germline CDR1 SEHNR, CDR2 FQNEAQ (reference sequence). V was trimmed by 1 base and J by 1 base, leaving 10 bases between them. The chain's CDR3 is CASSLVAAQNTEAFF. The CDR3 DNA follows: TGTGCCAGCAGCTTAGTCGCGGCACAGAACACTGAAGCTTTCTTT. The whole variable domain, remainder taken from reference TRBV7-9 and TRBJ1-1, is DTGVSQNPRHKITKRGQNVTFRCDPISEHNRLYWYRQTLGQGPEFLTYFQNEAQLEKSRLLSDRFSAERPKGSFSTLEIQRTEQGDSAMYLCASSLVAAQNTEAFFGQGTRLTVV.

The V call is TRBV4-3, the J call TRBJ2-1; a possible D gene is TRBD2 (7 bases). CDR3 size: 17 residues. Germline V gene sequence: CDR1 LGHNA, CDR2 YSLEER. Deletions cut 3 bases from V and 1 base from J, with 16 bases between. The CDR3 loop reads CASSHQLRGGSYNEQFF. The CDR3 DNA follows: TGCGCCAGCAGCCACCAGTTGAGGGGGGGGTCCTACAATGAGCAGTTCTTC.

This chain joins TRBV5-4 and TRBJ1-2, with D unclear. Between the trimmed V and J ends, which lost 4 bases and 6 bases, there was a span of 16 bases. Germline V lookup: CDR1 SGHNT, CDR2 YYREEE (reference sequence). CDR3 length: 14 amino acids. For the CDR3, the DNA is TGTGCCAGCAGCAATGCCGGGATATCCCATGGCTACACCTTC. This sequence encodes CASSNAGISHGYTF. The complete variable domain, with remaining parts taken from reference TRBV5-4 and TRBJ1-2, reads ETGVTQSPTHLIKTRGQQVTLRCSSQSGHNTVSWYQQALGQGPQFIFQYYREEENGRGNFPPRFSGLQFPNYSSELNVNALELDDSALYLCASSNAGISHGYTFGSGTRLTVV.

The chain combines TRBV5-6 with TRBJ2-5, with D possibly TRBD2 on 6 matching bases. With the DNA end fitting TRBJ2-7 better, the J assignment may be wrong. This CDR3 region has 14 residues. Germline V CDR1 and CDR2: SGHDT, YYEEEE. As DNA, the CDR3 is TGTGCCAGCAGCCGCGGACGGACTACCTACGAGCAGTACTTC. This encodes CASSRGRTTYEQYF.

This clone was recorded a few times. The chain carries TRBV19 and TRBJ2-1; weak D call: TRBD2 (9 bases). The length of the CDR3 is 19 residues. Trimming shortened V by 3 bases and J by 7 bases, and 28 bases separated the two germline ends. Per the germline V gene, CDR1 is LNHDA and CDR2 is SQIVND (reference sequence). The CDR3 sequence: CASSMRQGWRGGGDNEQFF. CDR3 nucleotide sequence: TGTGCCAGTAGTATGAGACAGGGGTGGAGGGGCGGGGGGGATAATGAGCAGTTCTTC.

This clone was detected once. The DNA for the CDR3 is TGTGCCAGCAGCGTAGGGGCAGGGTTCACAGATACGCAGTATTTT. Its translation is CASSVGAGFTDTQYF. This chain links TRBV9 with TRBJ2-3, with a tentative D call TRBD1 (5 bases). V shed 0 bases and J shed 2 bases, with 10 bases lying between them. The CDR3 has 15 amino acids. Germline V CDR1 and CDR2: SGDLS, YYNGEE.

This chain joins TRBV5-1 and TRBJ1-6; 8 nucleotides match TRBD1. Unmatched junction bases numbered 2, after V lost 0 bases and J lost 9 bases. Germline lookup yields CDR1 SGHRS and CDR2 YFSETQ. This CDR3 region has 14 residues. The CDR3 sequence is CASSLGQGSSPLHF. CDR3 coding DNA: TGCGCCAGCAGCTTGGGACAGGGGTCTTCACCCCTCCACTTT.

The rearrangement joins TRBV9 to TRBJ1-6; tentatively, D is TRBD1 (6 bases). Germline V CDR1 and CDR2: SGDLS, YYNGEE. This CDR3 comprises 14 residues. V lost 5 bases and J 10 bases, leaving 16 bases between the germline ends. DNA of the CDR3: TGTGCCAGCAGTGAAACAGGGTATCGGTCACCCCTCCACTTT. Translation gives CASSETGYRSPLHF.